The source of this TCR beta chain is a study of post-analysis software for immune sequencing data. About the research overall: The courses of disease that were included comprised relapsing-remitting, secondary progressive and progressive-relapsing multiple sclerosis.

Note on this clonotype: Its antigen is not known.

Study-wide results and limits: Multiple sclerosis patients showed significantly lower normalized Chao1 diversity than controls did. With F measure, samples from one preparation batch clustered together strongly. Four to six TRBV segments were significantly more frequent in patients than in controls. TRBV5-6, TRBV5-1 and TRBV20-1 were among these segments.

This CDR3 region has 15 residues. Germline loops: CDR1 DFQATT, CDR2 SNEGSKA (reference sequence). V lost 6 bases and J lost 0; bases outside the gene matches: 10. Carried by the TCR beta cDNA libraries were unique molecular identifiers. The source material, about 0.9 to 10 million T cells, gave rise to roughly 0.5 million cDNA molecules. TCRdb re-analysed the PCR reads in MiXCR, keeping a single row per CDR3 protein. The data show about 540,000 distinct CDR3 sequences, less than 40% seen once. Sequenced material: blood. This sequence was found in a girl aged 2-17 years with multiple sclerosis. The chain links TRBV20-1 to TRBJ1-1; 7 nucleotides match TRBD1. In DNA form, the CDR3 reads TGCAGTGCAGATGAGGGACAGAGCATGAACACTGAAGCTTTCTTT. Protein product: CSADEGQSMNTEAFF.